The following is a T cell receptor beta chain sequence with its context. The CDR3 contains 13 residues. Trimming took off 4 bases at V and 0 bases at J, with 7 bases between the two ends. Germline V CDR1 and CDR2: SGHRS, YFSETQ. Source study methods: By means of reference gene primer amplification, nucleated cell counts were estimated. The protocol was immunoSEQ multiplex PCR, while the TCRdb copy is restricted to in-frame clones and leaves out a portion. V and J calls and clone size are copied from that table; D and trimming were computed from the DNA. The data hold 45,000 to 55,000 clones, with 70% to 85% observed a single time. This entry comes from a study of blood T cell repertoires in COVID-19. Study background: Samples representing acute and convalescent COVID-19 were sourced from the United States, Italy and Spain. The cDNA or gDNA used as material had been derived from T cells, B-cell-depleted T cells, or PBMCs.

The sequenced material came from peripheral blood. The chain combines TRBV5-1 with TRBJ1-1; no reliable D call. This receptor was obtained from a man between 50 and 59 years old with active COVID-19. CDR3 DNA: TGCGCCAGCAGCCGTCAGATGAACACTGAAGCTTTCTTT. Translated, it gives CASSRQMNTEAFF.